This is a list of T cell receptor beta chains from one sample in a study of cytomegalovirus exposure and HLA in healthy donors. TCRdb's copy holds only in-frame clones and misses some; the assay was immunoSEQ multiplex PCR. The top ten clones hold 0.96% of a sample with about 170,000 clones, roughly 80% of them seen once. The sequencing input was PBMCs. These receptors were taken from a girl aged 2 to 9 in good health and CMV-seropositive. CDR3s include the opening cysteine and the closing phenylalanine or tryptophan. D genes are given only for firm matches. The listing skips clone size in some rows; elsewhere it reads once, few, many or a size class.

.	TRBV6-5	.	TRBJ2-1	CASSSPRTLRYEQFF	TGTGCCAGCAGTTCACCCCGGACACTCCGGTATGAGCAGTTCTTC
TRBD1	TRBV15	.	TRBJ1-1	CATSRADRGGGTAFF	TGTGCCACCAGCAGAGCTGACAGGGGAGGTGGGACAGCTTTCTTT
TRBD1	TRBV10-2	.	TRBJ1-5	CASRLTGVNQPQHF	TGCGCCAGCAGATTGACAGGGGTCAATCAGCCCCAGCATTTT
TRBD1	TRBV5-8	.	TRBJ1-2	CASPGQGARYGYTF	TGTGCCAGCCCGGGACAGGGGGCGAGATATGGCTACACCTTC
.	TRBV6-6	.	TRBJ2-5	CASSTRTGETQYF	TGTGCCAGCAGCACCAGGACTGGGGAGACCCAGTACTTC
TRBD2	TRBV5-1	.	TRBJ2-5	CASSLGLAGGPLETQYF	TGCGCCAGCAGCTTGGGACTAGCGGGAGGGCCTCTGGAGACCCAGTACTTC
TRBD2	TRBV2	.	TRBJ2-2	CASSETSGRHGELFF	TGTGCCAGCAGTGAAACTAGCGGGAGGCACGGGGAGCTGTTTTTT
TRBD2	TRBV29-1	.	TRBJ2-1	CSVEDGPPSGRGSYNEQFF	TGCAGCGTTGAAGATGGTCCTCCGAGCGGGAGAGGGTCCTACAATGAGCAGTTCTTC
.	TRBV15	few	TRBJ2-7	CATSRDVRYEQYF	TGTGCCACCAGCAGAGATGTTCGGTACGAGCAGTACTTC
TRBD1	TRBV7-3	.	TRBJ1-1	CASSSSQGVPTEAFF	TGTGCCAGCAGCTCATCGCAGGGGGTTCCCACTGAAGCTTTCTTT
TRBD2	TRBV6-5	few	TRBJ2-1	CASSRGLEREQFF	TGTGCCAGCAGTAGAGGACTAGAGCGGGAGCAGTTCTTC
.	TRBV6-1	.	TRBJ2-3	CASKRSSSGPDTQYF	TGTGCCAGCAAAAGGTCAAGCTCTGGGCCAGATACGCAGTATTTT
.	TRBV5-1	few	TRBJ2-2	CASTFLEPTNTGELFF	TGCGCCAGCACCTTTTTAGAGCCAACGAACACCGGGGAGCTGTTTTTT
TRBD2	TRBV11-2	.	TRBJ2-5	CASSLGLSSGGQETQYF	TGTGCCAGCAGCTTAGGATTGTCTAGCGGGGGGCAAGAGACCCAGTACTTC
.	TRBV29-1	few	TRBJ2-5	CSAEPNRRETQYF	TGCAGCGCCGAACCGAACAGGAGAGAGACCCAGTACTTC
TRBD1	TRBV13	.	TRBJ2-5	CASSPRTGKETQYF	TGTGCCAGCAGCCCGAGGACAGGGAAGGAGACCCAGTACTTC
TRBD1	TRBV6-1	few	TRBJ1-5	CASSEIPGTGGQPQHF	TGTGCCAGCAGTGAAATACCCGGGACAGGGGGTCAGCCCCAGCATTTT
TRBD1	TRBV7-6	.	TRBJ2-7	CASSLSPGQGYEQYF	TGTGCCAGCAGCTTGTCGCCGGGACAGGGGTACGAGCAGTACTTC
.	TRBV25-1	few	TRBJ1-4	CASTITQENEKLFF	TGTGCCAGCACCATCACCCAGGAAAATGAAAAACTGTTTTTT
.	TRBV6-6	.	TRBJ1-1	CASTIGSVMAFF	TGTGCCAGCACTATCGGTTCGGTCATGGCTTTCTTT
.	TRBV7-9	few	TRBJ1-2	CASSLDSYGYTF	TGTGCCAGCAGCCTCGACAGCTATGGCTACACCTTC
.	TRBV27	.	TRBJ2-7	CALMGLTCYEQYF	TGTGCCCTCATGGGACTGACTTGCTACGAGCAGTACTTC
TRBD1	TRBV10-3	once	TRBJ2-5	CAISDPTGTGGAGEQYF	TGTGCCATCAGTGATCCAACCGGGACAGGGGGGGCCGGAGAGCAGTACTTC
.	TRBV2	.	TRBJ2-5	CASSEENGKYQETQYF	TGTGCCAGCAGTGAAGAGAACGGGAAGTACCAAGAGACCCAGTACTTC
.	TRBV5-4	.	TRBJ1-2	CASSLAQGKLYGYTF	TGTGCCAGCAGCTTGGCGCAGGGTAAGCTCTATGGCTACACCTTC
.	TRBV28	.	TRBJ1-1	CATLLGGGQARAEAFF	TGTGCCACCCTATTAGGCGGGGGGCAAGCGAGGGCTGAAGCTTTCTTT
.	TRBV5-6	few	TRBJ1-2	CASSLGQLYGYTF	TGTGCCAGCAGCCTTGGACAGTTATATGGCTACACCTTC
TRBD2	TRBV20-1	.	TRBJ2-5	CSASGGETQYF	TGCAGTGCCTCGGGAGGGGAGACCCAGTACTTC
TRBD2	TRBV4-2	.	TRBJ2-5	CASSVRLAGGWEQYF	TGTGCCAGCAGCGTACGACTAGCGGGAGGGTGGGAGCAGTACTTC
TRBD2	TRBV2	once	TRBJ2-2	CASSDLGQGGTGELFF	TGTGCCAGCAGTGATTTGGGGCAGGGAGGGACCGGGGAGCTGTTTTTT
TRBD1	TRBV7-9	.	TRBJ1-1	CASSLTGAGGNTEAFF	TGTGCCAGCAGTTTAACAGGGGCAGGAGGTAACACTGAAGCTTTCTTT
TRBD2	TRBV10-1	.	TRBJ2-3	CASSVSGRADTQYF	TGCGCCAGCAGTGTTAGCGGGAGAGCAGATACGCAGTATTTT
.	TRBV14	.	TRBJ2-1	CASSHPGHFGYEQFF	TGTGCCAGCAGCCATCCAGGACACTTCGGTTATGAGCAGTTCTTC
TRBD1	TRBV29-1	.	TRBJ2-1	CSVSVEQGRIIDEQFF	TGCAGCGTTAGCGTCGAACAGGGGCGAATTATAGATGAGCAGTTCTTC
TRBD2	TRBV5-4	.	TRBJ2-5	CASSSYRLARETQYF	TGTGCCAGCAGCTCCTACAGACTAGCGCGGGAGACCCAGTACTTC
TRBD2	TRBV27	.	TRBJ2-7	CASSLGLAGEQYF	TGTGCCAGCAGCTTGGGACTAGCGGGAGAGCAGTACTTC
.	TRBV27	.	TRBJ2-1	CASSLTRLRVNEQFF	TGTGCCAGCAGTTTAACTAGGTTGAGGGTTAATGAGCAGTTCTTC
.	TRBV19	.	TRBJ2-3	CASSSQSTDTQYF	TGTGCCAGTAGTAGCCAGAGCACAGATACGCAGTATTTT
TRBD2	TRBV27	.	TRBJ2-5	CASSSTSGANQETQYF	TGTGCCAGCAGTTCGACTAGCGGGGCCAACCAAGAGACCCAGTACTTC
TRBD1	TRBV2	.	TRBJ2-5	CASSVQGGYQETQYF	TGTGCCAGCAGTGTACAGGGGGGTTATCAAGAGACCCAGTACTTC
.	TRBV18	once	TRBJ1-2	CASFSSSNYGYTF	TGTGCCAGCTTTTCGTCGAGTAACTATGGCTACACCTTC